The 30 T cell receptor beta chains below come from one sample, sequenced in a study of Tregs in tolerant kidney transplant recipients. The table came from immunoSEQ multiplex PCR; TCRdb's copy has only in-frame clones and leaves some out. In the table there are tens of thousands of clones, more than 80% of which are singletons. The material sequenced was Tregs from blood. The receptors here all came from a human donor in good health.

The chain has TRBV2 and TRBJ2-2, with D uncertain. Germline loops: CDR1 SNHLY, CDR2 FYNNEI. The CDR3 is 11 residues long. V lost 6 bases and J 6 bases, leaving 5 bases between the germline ends. CDR3 in amino acids: CASRGPGELFF. The DNA of the CDR3 is TGTGCCAGCAGAGGACCCGGGGAGCTGTTTTTT.

The chain recombines TRBV4-1 with TRBJ1-5; 9 nucleotides line up with TRBD1. Looked up from germline, CDR1 is MGHRA and CDR2 is YSYEKL. The junction had 8 bases not matched to a gene; V was cut back by 0 bases and J by 2 bases. The CDR3 extends over 18 amino acids. CDR3: CASSQDRTQGAGNQPQHF. The CDR3 DNA is TGCGCCAGCAGCCAAGATCGAACACAGGGGGCAGGCAATCAGCCCCAGCATTTT.

The chain recombines TRBV25-1 with TRBJ2-7; TRBD1 is a possible D gene (5 bases). Trimming cost V 4 bases and J 4 bases, with 14 bases left between them. CDR3 size: 14 residues. CDR1 is MGHDK and CDR2 is SYGVNS in the germline V gene. CDR3 protein: CASSGNRFPYEQYF. CDR3 in DNA: TGTGCCAGCAGTGGAAACAGGTTTCCGTACGAGCAGTACTTC.

This clone was counted only a few times. This chain uses TRBV19 with TRBJ2-1, with D unresolved. The V gene's germline CDR1 is LNHDA and CDR2 SQIVND (reference sequence). This CDR3 is 14 amino acids long. Trimming cost V 8 bases and J 5 bases, with 16 bases left between them. DNA for the CDR3: TGTGCCAGTTTACAGTGGGGTCGGGACAATGAGCAGTTCTTC. Translating gives CASLQWGRDNEQFF.

The V gene is TRBV5-1, the J gene TRBJ1-1; TRBD1 is a possible D gene (5 bases). This CDR3 spans 13 amino acids. V gave up 3 bases and J gave up 1 base, with 7 bases separating them. Germline V gene data show CDR1 as SGHRS and CDR2 as YFSETQ. As DNA, the CDR3 is TGCGCCAGCAGCTGGGGCAAGAACACTGAAGCTTTCTTT. Translating it yields CASSWGKNTEAFF. The entire variable domain, with the rest obtained from reference TRBV5-1 and TRBJ1-1, is as follows: KAGVTQTPRYLIKTRGQQVTLSCSPISGHRSVSWYQQTPGQGLQFLFEYFSETQRNKGNFPGRFSGRQFSNSRSEMNVSTLELGDSALYLCASSWGKNTEAFFGQGTRLTVV.

The chain links TRBV30 to TRBJ2-7; the D gene is possibly TRBD1 (7 bases). CDR1 GTSNPN and CDR2 SVGIG come from the germline V gene (reference sequence). The length of the CDR3 is 16 residues. V was cut by 0 bases and J by 0 bases, with 15 bases left in between. Written as DNA, the CDR3 is TGTGCCTGGAGTGTCCTACCAGGGGGGCCCTCCTACGAGCAGTACTTC. It yields the protein CAWSVLPGGPSYEQYF.

The chain is built from TRBV11-2 and TRBJ1-2; TRBD1 might be the D (6 bases). This CDR3 is 13 amino acids long. Germline CDR1 is SGHAT and CDR2 is FQNNGV. V dropped 0 bases and J dropped 4 bases, with 6 bases sitting between them. In DNA form, the CDR3 reads TGTGCCAGCAGCTTAGACAGGGGCTATGGCTACACCTTC. It encodes CASSLDRGYGYTF.

This chain uses TRBV30 with TRBJ1-2; D not resolved. Germline-derived CDR1 and CDR2 are GTSNPN and SVGIG (reference sequence). V was trimmed by 2 bases and J by 7 bases, leaving 14 bases between them. The CDR3 extends over 13 amino acids. The CDR3 loop is CAWSPAGWGGYTF. Written as DNA, the CDR3 is TGTGCCTGGAGTCCGGCAGGATGGGGTGGCTACACCTTC.

The chain has TRBV2 and TRBJ1-2; D remains ambiguous. This CDR3 contains 11 residues. The V and J ends lost 3 bases and 7 bases respectively, with 6 bases between them. Germline V gene data show CDR1 as SNHLY and CDR2 as FYNNEI. The CDR3 coding sequence is TGTGCCAGCAGTGACTTAAGTGGCTACACCTTC. This translates into CASSDLSGYTF.

The rearrangement joins TRBV5-1 to TRBJ2-7; 13 bases map to TRBD2. The CDR3 totals 17 residues. The junction had 8 bases not matched to a gene; V was cut back by 2 bases and J by 3 bases. Germline CDR1 and CDR2: SGHRS and YFSETQ. CDR3 amino acids: CASSLSPGLAGSYEQYF. Here the CDR3 DNA reads TGCGCCAGCAGCTTAAGCCCGGGACTAGCGGGGAGCTACGAGCAGTACTTC.

This clone was counted once. The chain links TRBV11-2 to TRBJ2-5; a possible D gene is TRBD2 (5 bases). This CDR3 spans 12 amino acids. Germline-derived CDR1 and CDR2 are SGHAT and FQNNGV. V lost 2 bases to trimming and J lost 11 bases, with 12 bases between them. Here the CDR3 DNA reads TGTGCCAGCAGCTTATTAGTCGGGGAGCAGTACTTC. Encoded protein: CASSLLVGEQYF.

J is TRBJ1-2 and V is TRBV7-5; the table gives TRBD1 as D, unverified against the DNA. TRBV7-5 is shown as a pseudogene. The CDR3 runs 15 residues. CDR3 in amino acids: CVRSGKAGVLNGYTF. The CDR3, as DNA: TGTGTCAGAAGCGGCAAAGCAGGGGTTTTAAATGGCTACACCTTC.

The chain couples TRBV5-1 to TRBJ2-5; 9 bases agree with TRBD2. V lost 0 bases, J lost 1 base, and 7 bases stayed unmatched. CDR1 is SGHRS, CDR2 YFSETQ, per germline. The CDR3 loop spans 17 amino acids. CDR3 region: CASSLAGLAGIQETQYF. CDR3 nucleotide sequence: TGCGCCAGCAGCTTGGCCGGGCTAGCGGGGATCCAAGAGACCCAGTACTTC. Supplemented by reference TRBV5-1 and TRBJ2-5, the full variable domain reads KAGVTQTPRYLIKTRGQQVTLSCSPISGHRSVSWYQQTPGQGLQFLFEYFSETQRNKGNFPGRFSGRQFSNSRSEMNVSTLELGDSALYLCASSLAGLAGIQETQYFGPGTRLLVL.

V is TRBV5-1 and J is TRBJ2-6; 7 nucleotides align to TRBD1. The CDR3 has 16 residues. Germline loops: CDR1 SGHRS, CDR2 YFSETQ. Losses at the gene ends were 1 base for V and 4 bases for J; bases not matched to a gene: 5. The CDR3 DNA reads as TGCGCCAGCAGCTTGATACAGGGGTTCGGGGCCAACGTCCTGACTTTC. It yields the protein CASSLIQGFGANVLTF. Combining the CDR3 with reference TRBV5-1 and TRBJ2-6 gives the whole variable domain KAGVTQTPRYLIKTRGQQVTLSCSPISGHRSVSWYQQTPGQGLQFLFEYFSETQRNKGNFPGRFSGRQFSNSRSEMNVSTLELGDSALYLCASSLIQGFGANVLTFGAGSRLTVL.

The J gene is TRBJ1-1, the V gene TRBV7-8; maybe TRBD1 (6 bases). V lost 4 bases and J 5 bases, leaving 11 bases between the germline ends. The V gene's germline CDR1 is SGHVS and CDR2 FQNEAQ. CDR3 size: 13 residues. CDR3 sequence: CASSSTGRTEAFF. The CDR3 bases are TGTGCCAGCAGCTCAACAGGGCGGACTGAAGCTTTCTTT.

J is TRBJ2-2 and V is TRBV2, with 9 bases aligning to TRBD2. V shed 10 bases and J 0 bases; nucleotides not matched to a gene: 9. The CDR3 consists of 16 residues. Per germline, CDR1 SNHLY and CDR2 FYNNEI. CDR3: CAKKETSGTNTGELFF. CDR3 DNA sequence: TGTGCCAAGAAGGAGACTAGCGGCACGAACACCGGGGAGCTGTTTTTT.

This chain links TRBV7-8 with TRBJ2-1; 9 bases line up with TRBD2. The CDR3 is made up of 15 amino acids. V was clipped by 7 bases and J by 9 bases; unmatched bases: 13. From germline, CDR1 is SGHVS and CDR2 FQNEAQ. The CDR3 is CASNPWLAGASEQFF. The CDR3 nucleotides read TGTGCCAGCAACCCCTGGTTAGCGGGAGCCAGTGAGCAGTTCTTC.

This clone has just one count. The rearrangement links TRBV18 to TRBJ1-4, with D unclear. V was cut by 4 bases and J by 4 bases, with 7 bases left in between. CDR3 size: 13 residues. Germline V CDR1 and CDR2: KGHSH, LQKENI. The CDR3 region is CASSRILNEKLFF. The CDR3 nucleotides are TGTGCCAGCTCACGGATCCTTAATGAAAAACTGTTTTTT.

The chain joins TRBV10-3 to TRBJ1-1; D remains ambiguous. The CDR3 has 13 residues. Germline assignment: CDR1 ENHRY and CDR2 SYGVKD. Trimming took off 3 bases at V and 8 bases at J, with 13 bases between the two ends. The CDR3 nucleotides are TGTGCCATCAGTGAAGGTTCGGTCCCCGAAGCTTTCTTT. This translates into CAISEGSVPEAFF.

The chain links TRBV6-5 to TRBJ1-4; 8 bases line up with TRBD1. Trimming cost V 4 bases and J 5 bases; bases outside gene matches: 6. Germline lookup yields CDR1 MNHEY and CDR2 SVGAGI. The CDR3 extends over 15 amino acids. The CDR3 DNA follows: TGTGCCAGCAGTTCCCCCCGGGACAGGAATGAAAAACTGTTTTTT. Translating it yields CASSSPRDRNEKLFF.

The gene calls are TRBV30 and TRBJ2-3; 9 positions match TRBD1. The CDR3 has 14 residues. Looked up from germline, CDR1 is GTSNPN and CDR2 is SVGIG (reference sequence). V lost 5 bases, J lost 4 bases, and 7 bases stayed unmatched. The CDR3 nucleotides read TGTGCCTGGGAAACAGGGGGCGCGGCAGATACGCAGTATTTT. Amino acid sequence: CAWETGGAADTQYF.

This chain uses TRBV10-1 with TRBJ2-3, with D perhaps TRBD2 (5 bases). The CDR3 loop spans 13 amino acids. Trimming pared 3 bases from V and 10 bases from J, leaving 14 bases between. Germline CDR1 and CDR2: WNHNN and SYGVQD (reference sequence). The CDR3 DNA sequence: TGCGCCAGCAGTGAAGGCAGGCGGCGGGCGCAGTATTTT. The encoded protein is CASSEGRRRAQYF.

As concerns this clone: Sequence at one end of the junction differs from germline and may be a read error. V usage is TRBV5-1 and J usage is TRBJ1-2; the D is unclear. The CDR3 is made up of 13 amino acids. Germline CDR1 is SGHRS and CDR2 is YFSETQ. The CDR3 sequence: CASSLGQDYGCTF. Here the CDR3 DNA reads TGCGCCAGCAGCTTGGGTCAGGATTACGGCTGCACCTTC.

The V and J genes are TRBV7-7 and TRBJ2-5, with D unresolved. The CDR3 runs 13 residues. With 5 bases removed from V and 4 bases from J, the gap between germline ends came to 11 bases. Germline CDR1 reads SSHAT; CDR2 reads FNYEAQ (reference sequence). CDR3 DNA sequence: TGTGCCAGCAGCATTATGATGGGAGAGACCCAGTACTTC. It specifies CASSIMMGETQYF.

The V gene is TRBV19, the J gene TRBJ1-1; unclear D gene. The CDR3 runs 14 residues. The germline CDR1 and CDR2 sequences are LNHDA and SQIVND (reference sequence). Trimming left V 7 bases short and J 3 bases short, with 15 bases between. The CDR3 DNA follows: TGTGCCAGTAACCCCCCTGGACGGTACACTGAAGCTTTCTTT. Translation gives CASNPPGRYTEAFF.

This chain links TRBV7-9 with TRBJ2-3; no firm D call. The V and J ends lost 7 bases and 3 bases respectively, with 5 bases between them. The germline gives CDR1 SEHNR, CDR2 FQNEAQ (reference sequence). The CDR3 covers 11 residues. As DNA, the CDR3 is TGTGCCAGCACCCGTACAGATACGCAGTATTTT. Residues: CASTRTDTQYF.

The J gene is TRBJ2-1, the V gene TRBV19, with D maybe TRBD2 (6 bases). The CDR3 consists of 14 residues. CDR1 is LNHDA and CDR2 is SQIVND in the germline V gene (reference sequence). Trimming took off 7 bases at V and 5 bases at J, with 15 bases between the two ends. In DNA form, the CDR3 reads TGTGCCAGTAACCCCCGGGGGTCGCACAATGAGCAGTTCTTC. Protein: CASNPRGSHNEQFF.

The chain recombines TRBV19 with TRBJ2-7, with 9 bases that match TRBD1. With V trimmed by 4 bases and J by 2 bases, 12 bases remained unmatched. CDR3 length: 17 amino acids. In germline, CDR1 is LNHDA, CDR2 SQIVND (reference sequence). The DNA of the CDR3 is TGTGCCAGTAGTAGCCCCTCTCGGACAGGGGCCGCCTACGAGCAGTACTTC. Protein product: CASSSPSRTGAAYEQYF.

V usage is TRBV7-6 and J usage is TRBJ2-1, with TRBD2 as a possible D gene (6 bases). Per germline, CDR1 SGHVS and CDR2 FNYEAQ. V gave up 1 base and J gave up 9 bases, with 19 bases separating them. The length of the CDR3 is 16 residues. The CDR3: CASSLEGRPLGGEQFF. The CDR3 DNA reads as TGTGCCAGCAGCTTAGAAGGACGTCCGCTCGGGGGTGAGCAGTTCTTC.

The chain has TRBV6-1 and TRBJ1-2; possibly TRBD1 for D (5 bases). The CDR3 runs to 15 residues. Germline V lookup: CDR1 MNHNS, CDR2 SASEGT. With 4 bases removed from V and 4 bases from J, the gap between germline ends came to 16 bases. The CDR3 spells CASSAEGLYSYGYTF. The DNA of the CDR3 is TGTGCCAGCAGTGCTGAGGGACTTTACTCCTATGGCTACACCTTC.